This T cell receptor beta chain was recovered during a study of cytomegalovirus exposure and HLA in healthy donors. It was with 60 Vbeta and 13 Jbeta primers that the PCR ran. TCRdb keeps only in-frame clones here, not all; method: immunoSEQ multiplex PCR. The data hold approximately 69,000 clones, with 65% to 70% observed a single time. Study results and caveats: Cytomegalovirus status, reportedly, was diagnosed with high specificity and sensitivity by the classifier.

This clone has a handful of counts. Its antigen is as yet unknown. The receptor's source is a man aged 35-49 years in good health and CMV-seropositive. The source material was PBMCs.

The CDR3 sequence is CASSPKPGGPGEQFF. Written as DNA, the CDR3 is TGTGCCAGCAGCCCTAAACCGGGGGGGCCCGGTGAGCAGTTCTTC. This chain connects TRBV7-2 to TRBJ2-1, with 8 bases fitting TRBD2. Germline loops: CDR1 SGHTA, CDR2 FQGNSA. V lost 5 bases, J lost 9 bases, and 12 bases stayed unmatched. The length of the CDR3 is 15 residues.